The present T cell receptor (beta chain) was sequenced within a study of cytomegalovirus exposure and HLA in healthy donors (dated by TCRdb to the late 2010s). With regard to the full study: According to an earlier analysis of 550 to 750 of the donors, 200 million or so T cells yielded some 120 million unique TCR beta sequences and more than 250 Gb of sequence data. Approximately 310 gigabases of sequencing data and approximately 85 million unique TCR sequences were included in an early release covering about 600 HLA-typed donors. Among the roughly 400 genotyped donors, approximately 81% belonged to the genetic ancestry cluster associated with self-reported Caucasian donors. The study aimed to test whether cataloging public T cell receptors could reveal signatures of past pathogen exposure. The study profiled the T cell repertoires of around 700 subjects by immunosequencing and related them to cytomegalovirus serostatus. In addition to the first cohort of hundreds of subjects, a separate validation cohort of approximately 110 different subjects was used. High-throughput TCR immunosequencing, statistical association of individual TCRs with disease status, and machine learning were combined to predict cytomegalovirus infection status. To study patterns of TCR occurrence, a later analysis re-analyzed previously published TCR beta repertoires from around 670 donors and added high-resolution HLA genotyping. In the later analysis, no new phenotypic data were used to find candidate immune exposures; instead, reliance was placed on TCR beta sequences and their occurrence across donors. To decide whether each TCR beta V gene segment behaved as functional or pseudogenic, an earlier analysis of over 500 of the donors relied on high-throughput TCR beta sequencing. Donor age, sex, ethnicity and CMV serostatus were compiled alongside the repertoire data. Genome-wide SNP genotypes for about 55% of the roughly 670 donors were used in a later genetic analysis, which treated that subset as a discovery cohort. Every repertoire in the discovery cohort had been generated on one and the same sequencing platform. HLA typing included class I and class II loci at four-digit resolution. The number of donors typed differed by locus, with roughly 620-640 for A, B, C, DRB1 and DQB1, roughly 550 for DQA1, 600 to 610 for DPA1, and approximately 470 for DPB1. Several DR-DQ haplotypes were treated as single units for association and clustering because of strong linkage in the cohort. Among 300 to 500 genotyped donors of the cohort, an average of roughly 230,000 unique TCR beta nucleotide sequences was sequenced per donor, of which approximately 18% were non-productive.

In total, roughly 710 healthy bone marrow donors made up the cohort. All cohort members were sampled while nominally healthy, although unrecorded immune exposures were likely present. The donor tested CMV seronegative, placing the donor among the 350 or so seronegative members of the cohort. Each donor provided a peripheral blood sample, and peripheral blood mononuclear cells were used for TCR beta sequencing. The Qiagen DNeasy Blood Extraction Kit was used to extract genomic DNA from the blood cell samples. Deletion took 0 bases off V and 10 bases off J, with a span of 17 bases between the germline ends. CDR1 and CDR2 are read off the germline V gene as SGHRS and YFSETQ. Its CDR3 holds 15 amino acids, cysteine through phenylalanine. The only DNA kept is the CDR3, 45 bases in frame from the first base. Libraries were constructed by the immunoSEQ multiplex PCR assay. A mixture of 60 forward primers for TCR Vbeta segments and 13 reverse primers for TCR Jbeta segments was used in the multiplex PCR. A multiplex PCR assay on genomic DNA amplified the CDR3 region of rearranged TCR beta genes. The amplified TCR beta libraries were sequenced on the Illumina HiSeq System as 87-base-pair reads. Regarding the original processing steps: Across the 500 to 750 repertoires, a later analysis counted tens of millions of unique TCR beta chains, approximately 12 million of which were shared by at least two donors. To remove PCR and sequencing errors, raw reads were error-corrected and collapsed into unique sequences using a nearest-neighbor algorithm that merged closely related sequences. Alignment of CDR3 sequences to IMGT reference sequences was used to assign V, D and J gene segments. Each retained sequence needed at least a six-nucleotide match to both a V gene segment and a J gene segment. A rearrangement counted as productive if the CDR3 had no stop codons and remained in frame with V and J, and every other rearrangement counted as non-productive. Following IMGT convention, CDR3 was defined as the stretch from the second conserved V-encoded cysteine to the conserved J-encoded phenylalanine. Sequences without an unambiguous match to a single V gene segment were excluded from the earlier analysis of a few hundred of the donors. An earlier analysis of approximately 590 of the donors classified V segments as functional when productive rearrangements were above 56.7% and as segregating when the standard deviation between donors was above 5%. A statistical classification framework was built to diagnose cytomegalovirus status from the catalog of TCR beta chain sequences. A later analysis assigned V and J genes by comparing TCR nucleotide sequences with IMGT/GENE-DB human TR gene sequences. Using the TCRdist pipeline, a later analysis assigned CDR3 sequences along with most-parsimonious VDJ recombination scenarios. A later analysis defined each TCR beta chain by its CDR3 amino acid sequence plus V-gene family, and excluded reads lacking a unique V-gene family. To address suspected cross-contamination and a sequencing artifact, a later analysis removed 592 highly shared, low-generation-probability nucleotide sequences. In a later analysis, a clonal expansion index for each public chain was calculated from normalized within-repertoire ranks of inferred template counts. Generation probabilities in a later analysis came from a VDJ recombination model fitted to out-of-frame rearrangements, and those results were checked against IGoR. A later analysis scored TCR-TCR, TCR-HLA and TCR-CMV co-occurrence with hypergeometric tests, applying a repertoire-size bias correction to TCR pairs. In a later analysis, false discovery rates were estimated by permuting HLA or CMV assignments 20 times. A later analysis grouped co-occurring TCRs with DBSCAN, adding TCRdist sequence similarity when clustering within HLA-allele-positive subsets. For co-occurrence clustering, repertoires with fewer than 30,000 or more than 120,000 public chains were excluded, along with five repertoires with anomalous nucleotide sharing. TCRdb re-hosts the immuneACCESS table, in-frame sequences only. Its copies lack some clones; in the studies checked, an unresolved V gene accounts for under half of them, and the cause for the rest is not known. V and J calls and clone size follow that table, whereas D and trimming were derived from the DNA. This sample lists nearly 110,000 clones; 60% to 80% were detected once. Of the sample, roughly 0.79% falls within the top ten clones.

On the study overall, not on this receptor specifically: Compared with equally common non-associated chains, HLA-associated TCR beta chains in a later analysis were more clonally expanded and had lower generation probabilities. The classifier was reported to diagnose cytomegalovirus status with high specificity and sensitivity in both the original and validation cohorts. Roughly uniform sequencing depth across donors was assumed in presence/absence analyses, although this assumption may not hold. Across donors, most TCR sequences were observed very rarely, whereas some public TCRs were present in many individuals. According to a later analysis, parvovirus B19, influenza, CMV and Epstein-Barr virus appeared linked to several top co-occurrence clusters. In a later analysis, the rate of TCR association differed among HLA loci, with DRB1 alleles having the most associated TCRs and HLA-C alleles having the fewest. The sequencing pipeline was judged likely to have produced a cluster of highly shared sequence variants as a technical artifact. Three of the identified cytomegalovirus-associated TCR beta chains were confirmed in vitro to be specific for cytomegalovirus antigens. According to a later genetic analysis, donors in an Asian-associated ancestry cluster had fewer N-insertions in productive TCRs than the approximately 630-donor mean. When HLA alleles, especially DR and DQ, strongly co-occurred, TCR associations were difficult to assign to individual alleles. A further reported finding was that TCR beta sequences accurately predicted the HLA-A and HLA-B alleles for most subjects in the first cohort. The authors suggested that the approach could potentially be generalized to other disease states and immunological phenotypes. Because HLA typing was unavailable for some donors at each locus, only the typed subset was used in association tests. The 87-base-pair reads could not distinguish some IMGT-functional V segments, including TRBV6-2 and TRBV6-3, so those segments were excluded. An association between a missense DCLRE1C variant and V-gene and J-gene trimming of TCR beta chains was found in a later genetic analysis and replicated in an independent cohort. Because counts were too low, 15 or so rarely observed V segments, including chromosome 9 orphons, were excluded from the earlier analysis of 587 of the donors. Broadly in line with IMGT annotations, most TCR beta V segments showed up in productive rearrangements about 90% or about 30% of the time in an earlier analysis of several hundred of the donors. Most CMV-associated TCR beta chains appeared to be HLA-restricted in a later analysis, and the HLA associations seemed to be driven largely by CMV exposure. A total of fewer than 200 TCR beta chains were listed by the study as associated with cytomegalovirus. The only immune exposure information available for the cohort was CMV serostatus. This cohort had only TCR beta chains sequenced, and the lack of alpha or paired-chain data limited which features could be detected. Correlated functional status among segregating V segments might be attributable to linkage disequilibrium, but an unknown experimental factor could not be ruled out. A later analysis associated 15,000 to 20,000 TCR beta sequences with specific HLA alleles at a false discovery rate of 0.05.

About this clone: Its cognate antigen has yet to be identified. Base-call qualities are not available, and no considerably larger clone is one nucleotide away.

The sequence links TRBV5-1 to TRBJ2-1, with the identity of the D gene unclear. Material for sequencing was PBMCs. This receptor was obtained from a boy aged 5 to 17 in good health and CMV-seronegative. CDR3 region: CASSLVSGPHREQFF. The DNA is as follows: TGCGCCAGCAGCTTGGTGTCGGGTCCCCACCGGGAGCAGTTCTTC.